This T cell receptor (beta chain) comes out of a study of beta chain features in type 1 diabetes. General study points: Among all four CD4+ subsets, Type 1 diabetes patients had TCRB CDR3s that were moderately but significantly shorter.

About this clone itself: Antigen: not known.

This CDR3 has 15 residues. Per germline, CDR1 LNHDA and CDR2 SQIVND (reference sequence). Deletions cut 7 bases from V and 2 bases from J, with 17 bases between. Expressed TCRB transcripts were sequenced after all isolated RNA was converted to cDNA. Here immunoSEQ multiplex PCR was the method, and the copy in TCRdb shows in-frame clones only, minus some. Of about 700,000 clones in the sample, roughly an eighth were seen once. The clonotype was recovered from a young man with type 1 diabetes. Sequenced sample: naive CD4+ T cells from blood. The V call is TRBV19, the J call TRBJ1-1; D not resolved. The CDR3 region is CASTSYPRTNTEAFF. CDR3 DNA sequence: TGTGCCAGTACCTCATACCCCAGGACCAACACTGAAGCTTTCTTT.